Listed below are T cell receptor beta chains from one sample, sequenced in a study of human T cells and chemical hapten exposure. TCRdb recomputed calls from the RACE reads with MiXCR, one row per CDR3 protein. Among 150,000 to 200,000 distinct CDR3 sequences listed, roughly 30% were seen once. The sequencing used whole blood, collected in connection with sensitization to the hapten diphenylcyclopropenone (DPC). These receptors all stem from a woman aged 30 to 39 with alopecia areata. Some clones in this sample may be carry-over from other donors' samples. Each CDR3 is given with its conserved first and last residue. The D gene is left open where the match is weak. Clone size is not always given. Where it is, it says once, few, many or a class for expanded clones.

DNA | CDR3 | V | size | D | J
TGCAGCGTTGGGCTGGGGGAAGGTCACGAGCAGTACTTC | CSVGLGEGHEQYF | TRBV29-1 | . | . | TRBJ2-7
TGCAGCGTCCGAGAAGGACAGTCTTTAGCCTACGAGCAGTACTTC | CSVREGQSLAYEQYF | TRBV29-1 | . | . | TRBJ2-7
TGCAGCGTTTACACGGGACTAGCGGAAGAGACCCAGTACTTC | CSVYTGLAEETQYF | TRBV29-1 | . | TRBD2 | TRBJ2-5
TGCGGCGTGCTTGGGCTCACAGATACGCAGTATTTT | CGVLGLTDTQYF | TRBV29-1 | . | . | TRBJ2-3
TGTGCCAGCAGCCACCGAGGGTCGGAATCAGGATACGAGCAGTACTTC | CASSHRGSESGYEQYF | TRBV14 | few | . | TRBJ2-7
TGTGCCAGCAGCCTCGAGATGGGCACTGAAGCTTTCTTT | CASSLEMGTEAFF | TRBV11-3 | . | . | TRBJ1-1
TGCAGTGCCGGCGGGGGGAATCCCTACGAGCAGTACTTC | CSAGGGNPYEQYF | TRBV20-1 | . | TRBD2 | TRBJ2-7
TGTGCCAGCAGGGGTTCCAACACAGATACGCAGTATTTT | CASRGSNTDTQYF | TRBV28 | . | . | TRBJ2-3
TGTGCCAGCAGCTTCTCGGCCCAGGCTGGCTACACCTTC | CASSFSAQAGYTF | TRBV7-8 | few | . | TRBJ1-2
TGCAGTGCTAGAGATCGAGGGGGTGCGCCCGCCGGGGAGCTGTTTTTT | CSARDRGGAPAGELFF | TRBV20-1 | few | . | TRBJ2-2
TGTGCCAGCAGTTCCGTCCCGAACACTGAAGCTTTCTTT | CASSSVPNTEAFF | TRBV28 | few | . | TRBJ1-1
TGCGCCAGCAGCTCCCAAAGGGGGAACACTGAAGCTTTCTTT | CASSSQRGNTEAFF | TRBV5-1 | . | . | TRBJ1-1
TGTGCCAGCAGTTTGGGAAGGGGGATTCTGAATGAGCAGTTCTTC | CASSLGRGILNEQFF | TRBV28 | . | . | TRBJ2-1
TGTGCCATCCAAACCAAGACTAGCGGACGCACAGATACGCAGTATTTT | CAIQTKTSGRTDTQYF | TRBV10-3 | few | TRBD2 | TRBJ2-3
TGTGCCAGCAGCTTAGGACAAGTCTATAATTCACCCCTCCACTTT | CASSLGQVYNSPLHF | TRBV7-2 | . | . | TRBJ1-6
TGTGCCAGCAGCTCTACAGGGTCCGAGCAGTACTTC | CASSSTGSEQYF | TRBV7-2 | . | . | TRBJ2-7
TGTGCCAGCAGTTTAATACTGGGGGTAGCTGGAAACACCATATATTTT | CASSLILGVAGNTIYF | TRBV28 | . | . | TRBJ1-3
TGCAGCGTCGTGGGGCGCGGAGATACGCAGTATTTT | CSVVGRGDTQYF | TRBV29-1 | . | . | TRBJ2-3